This is a list of T cell receptor beta chains from one sample in a study of blood T cell repertoires in COVID-19. This table comes from immunoSEQ multiplex PCR, and its TCRdb copy is limited to in-frame clones, with some not included. The data hold more than 150,000 clones, with approximately 80% observed a single time. The sequencing sample was made of peripheral blood. These receptors originate from a human donor in a cohort sampled during active COVID-19. Both conserved end residues are part of each CDR3. A D gene is named only where the DNA matches it firmly. Size is stated for part of the rows, as once, few or many counts, or as a class when the clone is expanded.

V gene	clone size	D gene	J gene	CDR3 protein	CDR3 DNA
TRBV15	once	NA	TRBJ1-4	CATIAADATNEKLFF	TGTGCCACCATCGCGGCCGATGCAACTAATGAAAAACTGTTTTTT
TRBV5-1	few	NA	TRBJ2-1	CASSLSQGRNEQFF	TGCGCCAGCAGCTTGAGTCAGGGGCGGAATGAGCAGTTCTTC
TRBV4-1	NA	TRBD2	TRBJ2-7	CASSQGSLAGGDNYEQYF	TGCGCCAGCAGCCAAGGCTCTCTAGCGGGGGGTGATAATTACGAGCAGTACTTC
TRBV7-3	once	TRBD1	TRBJ1-6	CASSSTGTEPSPLHF	TGTGCCAGCAGCTCCACTGGGACAGAGCCTTCACCCCTCCACTTT
TRBV28	NA	NA	TRBJ1-2	CASNLDTINYGYTF	TGTGCCAGCAATCTGGACACCATTAACTATGGCTACACCTTC
TRBV6-5	NA	TRBD2	TRBJ2-5	CASRRTSDSETQYF	TGTGCCAGCAGAAGGACTAGTGATTCGGAGACCCAGTACTTC
TRBV3-1/TRBV3-2	NA	TRBD2	TRBJ2-3	CASSQTSGGVSTDTQYF	TGTGCCAGCAGCCAGACTAGCGGGGGCGTTAGCACAGATACGCAGTATTTT
TRBV14	NA	TRBD1	TRBJ1-4	CASSQEDRVACDTNEKLFF	TGTGCCAGCAGCCAAGAAGACAGGGTCGCCTGCGATACTAATGAAAAACTGTTTTTT
TRBV2	NA	NA	TRBJ2-1	CASSEAEGDEQFF	TGTGCCAGCAGTGAAGCGGAGGGCGATGAGCAGTTCTTC
TRBV5-6	NA	TRBD1	TRBJ2-7	CASSLQGDEQYF	TGTGCCAGCAGCTTGCAGGGGGACGAGCAGTACTTC
TRBV29-1	NA	NA	TRBJ2-7	CSVVRGSNYEQYF	TGCAGCGTGGTCAGGGGAAGCAATTACGAGCAGTACTTC
TRBV30	few	NA	TRBJ1-1	CAWRVDRMNTEAFF	TGTGCCTGGAGAGTCGACAGGATGAACACTGAAGCTTTCTTT
TRBV5-1	NA	NA	TRBJ1-1	CASREGGQFEAFF	TGCGCCAGCAGGGAAGGAGGACAGTTTGAAGCTTTCTTT
TRBV5-8	NA	NA	TRBJ2-5	CASSLARGHTQETQYF	TGTGCCAGCAGCTTGGCGAGGGGACATACCCAAGAGACCCAGTACTTC
TRBV19	NA	NA	TRBJ1-6	CASSIGEAGAGYNSPLHF	TGTGCCAGTAGTATAGGAGAAGCTGGGGCCGGATATAATTCACCCCTCCACTTT
TRBV5-4	NA	NA	TRBJ1-2	CASSLGGNGYTF	TGTGCCAGCAGCTTGGGAGGGAATGGCTACACCTTC
TRBV6-5	NA	TRBD1	TRBJ2-7	CASSTGTGRAGQYF	TGTGCCAGCAGTACCGGGACAGGGAGAGCAGGGCAGTACTTC
TRBV29-1	NA	NA	TRBJ1-5	CSVEVSRACVQPQHF	TGCAGCGTTGAAGTATCCAGGGCATGTGTTCAGCCCCAGCATTTT
TRBV19	NA	TRBD1	TRBJ1-5	CASNRGRGNQPQHF	TGTGCCAGTAACAGGGGGCGAGGCAATCAGCCCCAGCATTTT
TRBV5-5	NA	NA	TRBJ1-2	CASSSLQNYGYTF	TGTGCCAGCAGCTCGTTACAGAACTATGGCTACACCTTC
TRBV19	NA	TRBD2	TRBJ2-7	CASSKSLAGGSYEQYF	TGTGCCAGTAGTAAATCTCTGGCGGGGGGCTCCTACGAGCAGTACTTC
TRBV12-5	few	NA	TRBJ2-7	CASTTFPRTPSWEQYF	TGTGCTAGCACCACCTTCCCCCGGACACCATCCTGGGAGCAGTACTTC
TRBV3-1/TRBV3-2	NA	NA	TRBJ1-2	CASSQGLGGYTF	TGTGCCAGCAGCCAAGGTCTCGGGGGCTACACCTTC
TRBV5-1	NA	TRBD2	TRBJ2-1	CASSRSGGPSYNEQFF	TGCGCCAGCAGCCGTAGCGGGGGCCCCTCCTACAATGAGCAGTTCTTC
TRBV30	NA	NA	TRBJ1-1	CACWSFVGLWRPEAFF	TGTGCCTGTTGGAGCTTCGTCGGTTTGTGGCGACCTGAAGCTTTCTTT
TRBV6-1	once	TRBD1	TRBJ1-2	CASSEAGFGQGRDGYTF	TGTGCCAGCAGTGAAGCGGGATTCGGACAGGGCCGAGATGGCTACACCTTC
TRBV5-5	NA	NA	TRBJ2-1	CASSSLLESYNEQFF	TGTGCCAGCAGCTCCCTACTAGAATCCTACAATGAGCAGTTCTTC
TRBV2	NA	NA	TRBJ1-1	CASSGQQAFF	TGTGCCAGCAGTGGACAGCAAGCTTTCTTT
TRBV7-9	NA	TRBD1	TRBJ2-7	CASSSGTGTAYEQYF	TGTGCCAGCAGCTCCGGGACAGGGACAGCCTACGAGCAGTACTTC
TRBV7-9	NA	TRBD1	TRBJ2-7	CASSLDPGQGYEQYF	TGTGCCAGCAGCTTAGATCCGGGACAGGGGTACGAGCAGTACTTC
TRBV12-3/TRBV12-4	NA	NA	TRBJ1-1	CASSLTVEAFF	TGTGCCAGCAGTTTGACAGTTGAAGCTTTCTTT
TRBV5-4	few	NA	TRBJ1-1	CASRKGGIENTEAFF	TGTGCCAGCAGGAAAGGGGGTATAGAGAACACTGAAGCTTTCTTT
TRBV2	NA	TRBD1	TRBJ2-7	CASSPQGVGYEQYF	TGTGCCAGCAGTCCACAGGGGGTTGGCTACGAGCAGTACTTC
TRBV11-1	NA	NA	TRBJ1-1	CASSFPKGGAFF	TGTGCCAGCAGCTTTCCGAAAGGGGGAGCTTTCTTT
TRBV29-1	NA	NA	TRBJ2-1	CSVEGGRRGEQFF	TGCAGCGTTGAAGGTGGTAGAAGGGGTGAGCAGTTCTTC
TRBV3-1/TRBV3-2	NA	NA	TRBJ1-1	CASSQERVTEAFF	TGTGCCAGCAGCCAAGAGAGGGTTACTGAAGCTTTCTTT
TRBV9	few	NA	TRBJ1-5	CASSVGGDNQPQHF	TGTGCCAGCAGCGTAGGGGGAGACAATCAGCCCCAGCATTTT
TRBV7-8	NA	TRBD1	TRBJ2-7	CASSPRQGAYEQYF	TGTGCCAGCAGCCCCAGACAGGGCGCCTACGAGCAGTACTTC
TRBV12-5	NA	NA	TRBJ2-7	CASGLVLGGGSSYEQYF	TGTGCTAGTGGTTTGGTACTTGGCGGGGGCAGCTCCTACGAGCAGTACTTC
TRBV5-1	NA	NA	TRBJ1-3	CASTGGPGNTIYF	TGCGCCAGCACGGGAGGGCCAGGAAACACCATATATTTT
TRBV5-1	NA	TRBD2	TRBJ2-7	CASSSIAGLYEQYF	TGCGCCAGCAGCTCAATAGCGGGGTTGTACGAGCAGTACTTC